The rows below give T cell receptor beta chains drawn from one sample of a study of blood T cells in healthy people across ages. A single record per CDR3 protein comes from TCRdb applying MiXCR to the 5' RACE reads. Among approximately 810,000 distinct CDR3 sequences listed, around 26% were seen once. Sequenced: blood. The origin of the receptors is an elderly woman in good health. Both conserved end residues are part of each CDR3. The D gene is left open where the match is weak. Not every row has a clone size; where given, it reads once, few, many or a size class.

clone size	V gene	D gene	J gene	CDR3 protein	CDR3 DNA
NA	TRBV15	TRBD2	TRBJ2-3	CATSRDRRGKTDTQYF	TGTGCCACCAGCAGAGATCGGCGGGGGAAGACAGATACGCAGTATTTT
many	TRBV6-5	NA	TRBJ2-3	CASSYPNTDTQYF	TGTGCCAGCAGTTATCCTAACACAGATACGCAGTATTTT
few	TRBV20-1	NA	TRBJ1-1	CSADQGNGAFF	TGCAGTGCCGACCAAGGGAATGGAGCTTTCTTT
few	TRBV27	NA	TRBJ2-1	CASQLGGPYNEQFF	TGTGCCAGCCAACTGGGGGGACCCTACAATGAGCAGTTCTTC
many	TRBV11-2	NA	TRBJ2-5	CASSFDSLETQYF	TGTGCCAGCAGCTTCGACAGCTTAGAGACCCAGTACTTC
many	TRBV2	TRBD2	TRBJ2-1	CASSDPGTSSTNEQFF	TGTGCCAGCAGTGACCCCGGGACTAGCAGTACCAATGAGCAGTTCTTC
few	TRBV28	NA	TRBJ2-7	CASSFRGRSSYEQYF	TGTGCCAGCAGTTTTCGGGGACGGAGCTCCTACGAGCAGTACTTC
few	TRBV4-2	NA	TRBJ1-1	CASSPDFQRNTEAFF	TGTGCCAGCAGCCCCGATTTTCAGAGGAACACTGAAGCTTTCTTT
NA	TRBV2	TRBD2	TRBJ2-1	CASGVWLAGGREQFF	TGTGCCAGCGGTGTCTGGCTAGCGGGAGGACGTGAGCAGTTCTTC
few	TRBV6-2/TRBV6-3	NA	TRBJ1-1	CASRPRTTAFF	TGTGCCAGCAGACCGCGCACGACGGCTTTCTTT
few	TRBV3-1	TRBD2	TRBJ2-1	CASSQFAGGVYNEQFF	TGTGCCAGCAGCCAATTTGCGGGGGGGGTTTACAATGAGCAGTTCTTC
few	TRBV20-1	TRBD2	TRBJ2-5	CSARGASGRQETQYF	TGCAGTGCTAGAGGGGCTAGCGGCCGCCAAGAGACCCAGTACTTC
few	TRBV6-1	NA	TRBJ1-2	CASSELFSGDGYTF	TGTGCCAGCAGTGAATTATTTTCGGGCGATGGCTACACCTTC
few	TRBV12-3/TRBV12-4	NA	TRBJ1-1	CASRTGTQRGAFF	TGTGCCAGCAGGACCGGGACCCAAAGAGGAGCTTTCTTT
NA	TRBV7-2	NA	TRBJ1-2	CASSLDWENGYTF	TGTGCCAGCAGCTTAGATTGGGAAAATGGCTACACCTTC
many	TRBV7-9	NA	TRBJ1-2	CASSPTGHGYTF	TGTGCCAGCAGCCCTACAGGGCACGGCTACACCTTC
many	TRBV6-2/TRBV6-3	NA	TRBJ2-5	CASSYADTQETQYF	TGTGCCAGCAGTTACGCAGACACCCAAGAGACCCAGTACTTC
NA	TRBV3-1	NA	TRBJ1-6	CASSPTAGSEGSPLHF	TGTGCCAGCAGCCCCACAGCCGGGAGCGAAGGATCACCCCTCCACTTT
NA	TRBV20-1	NA	TRBJ1-3	CSAREVYTIYF	TGCAGTGCTAGAGAAGTATACACCATATATTTT
NA	TRBV6-2/TRBV6-3	TRBD1	TRBJ2-7	CASTSPNRGKGYEQYF	TGTGCCAGCACGTCTCCAAACAGGGGAAAAGGCTACGAGCAGTACTTC
many	TRBV7-2	TRBD1	TRBJ2-3	CASSLAKSYRGQSDTQYF	TGTGCCAGCAGCTTAGCGAAATCGTACAGGGGGCAATCAGATACGCAGTATTTT
NA	TRBV7-2	NA	TRBJ1-2	CASSLDNQGVRGYTF	TGTGCCAGCAGCTTAGATAACCAGGGAGTACGGGGCTACACCTTC
many	TRBV5-1	NA	TRBJ2-7	CASSVEPGPSSYEQYF	TGCGCCAGCAGCGTGGAACCGGGGCCGAGCTCCTACGAGCAGTACTTC
NA	TRBV5-1	NA	TRBJ2-5	CATRTTSGETQYF	TGCGCCACTCGGACTACTTCGGGGGAGACCCAGTACTTC
NA	TRBV30	TRBD1	TRBJ2-5	CAWSVGTGQQETQYF	TGTGCCTGGAGTGTAGGGACAGGACAGCAAGAGACCCAGTACTTC
many	TRBV6-2/TRBV6-3	TRBD1	TRBJ2-7	CASSYALLQGDEQYF	TGTGCCAGCAGTTACGCGCTTCTACAGGGGGACGAGCAGTACTTC
NA	TRBV6-2/TRBV6-3	NA	TRBJ2-2	CASRRTRPPLRLFF	TGTGCCAGCAGAAGGACACGCCCCCCGTTGAGGCTGTTTTTT
NA	TRBV12-3/TRBV12-4	NA	TRBJ1-2	CASGFYPGTVDGHTF	TGTGCCAGCGGTTTTTATCCGGGGACGGTCGATGGCCACACCTTC
once	TRBV20-1	NA	TRBJ1-5	CSARDRSNQPQHF	TGCAGTGCTAGAGATCGGAGCAATCAGCCCCAGCATTTT